These 3 T cell receptor beta chains were all obtained from the same sample, sequenced in a study of early T cells in non-severe SARS-CoV-2 infection. TCRdb re-derived calls from the 5' RACE reads in MiXCR, one entry per CDR3 protein. Of 75,000 to 100,000 distinct CDR3 sequences listed, approximately 15% are singletons. Specimen: whole blood. These receptors originate from an adult who was a healthcare worker with PCR-confirmed SARS-CoV-2 infection or an uninfected control (not recorded which).

This chain connects TRBV9 to TRBJ2-1; TRBD2 matches at 7 bases. The CDR3 has 15 residues. V shed 6 bases, J shed 6 bases, and the junction held 12 bases outside the gene matches. The germline CDR1 and CDR2 sequences are SGDLS and YYNGEE. The CDR3 sequence: CASTDRLASSNEQFF. CDR3 in DNA: TGTGCCAGCACCGATAGACTAGCTTCTTCCAATGAGCAGTTCTTC.

The J gene is TRBJ2-1, the V gene TRBV7-9; D perhaps matches TRBD1 (5 bases). Germline V gives CDR1 SEHNR, CDR2 FQNEAQ (reference sequence). Trimming stripped 2 bases from V and 6 bases from J, with 14 bases between. The CDR3 has 15 residues. The CDR3 coding sequence is TGTGCCAGCAGCTTAAAGGACAAGGCTACCAATGAGCAGTTCTTC. Protein: CASSLKDKATNEQFF.

This clonotype was seen at least ten times. The genes are TRBV29-1 and TRBJ2-5; a weak D match, TRBD1 (5 bases). The V gene's germline CDR1 is SQVTM and CDR2 ANQGSEA. This CDR3 has 11 residues. V was shortened by 8 bases and J by 1 base, with 8 bases between the two germline ends. The CDR3 DNA sequence: TGCAGCTCGACAGTCCAAGAGACCCAGTACTTC. As protein: CSSTVQETQYF.